This TCR beta chain was profiled in a study of T cells in Graves' hyperthyroidism and ophthalmopathy. RNA transcripts served as the template for amplifying TCR beta CDR3 regions. During a first-round RT-PCR of the TCR CDR3, the HTBI primer set was used. One entry per CDR3 protein, called by TCRdb with MiXCR from the multiplex PCR reads. The profile shows approximately 600,000 distinct CDR3 sequences, 11% to 15% of them singletons. The CDR3 has 17 residues. CDR1 is SEHNR, CDR2 FQNEAQ, per germline (reference sequence). V shed 5 bases and J shed 0 bases, with 17 bases lying between them. Ophthalmopathy cases met thresholds of Clinical Activity Score at least 3, NOSPECS grade at least 4 and duration under 3 months. Fresh peripheral blood, more than 8 ml of it, supplied the PBMCs.

This clonotype originated in a woman aged 18 to 35 with Graves' ophthalmopathy. Sequencing input: blood. The rearrangement joins TRBV7-9 to TRBJ2-1; D is perhaps TRBD1 (5 bases). The chain's CDR3 is CASSGLGPTSSYNEQFF. As DNA, the CDR3 is TGTGCCAGCAGCGGGCTGGGGCCCACGAGCTCCTACAATGAGCAGTTCTTC.